This entry lists 31 T cell receptor beta chains sequenced from one sample in a study of beta chain features in type 1 diabetes. Whole-study findings and limits: In all four CD4+ subsets, TCRB CDR3 length was significantly, moderately reduced in type 1 diabetes.

The investigators reverse transcribed all of the isolated RNA, so they sequenced expressed TCRB transcripts. Measured with immunoSEQ multiplex PCR; TCRdb has only the in-frame clones, and not every one. The sample lists 640,000 or so clones; about an eighth were seen once. For these receptors, no antigen is known. The sample consisted of naive CD4+ T cells from blood. The receptors originated from a man younger than 35 with type 1 diabetes.

There are a few counts of this clone. The genes are TRBV27 and TRBJ2-4; D is ambiguous. Germline CDR1 and CDR2: MNHEY and SMNVEV (reference sequence). CDR3 size: 14 residues. The V and J ends lost 0 bases and 8 bases respectively, with 11 bases between them. CDR3 residues: CASSLSGRLDIQYF. The CDR3 DNA follows: TGTGCCAGCAGTTTATCAGGCAGGTTAGACATTCAGTACTTC.

CDR3: CASSSYGNEQFF. CDR3 nucleotides: TGTGCCAGCAGCTCCTATGGGAATGAGCAGTTCTTC. J is TRBJ2-1 and V is TRBV5-5; D is ambiguous. The CDR3 runs 12 residues. Trimming shortened V by 3 bases and J by 7 bases, and 8 bases separated the two germline ends. The germline V gene encodes CDR1 SGHKS and CDR2 YYEKEE (reference sequence).

This clone showed up just a few times. This sequence joins TRBV7-3 and TRBJ2-1; 8 positions match TRBD1. V gave up 5 bases and J gave up 8 bases; unmatched junction bases: 17. Germline CDR1 is SGHTA and CDR2 is FQGTGA. This CDR3 has 17 amino acids. The CDR3 loop is CASSALLRGQGFDEQFF. The CDR3 DNA reads as TGTGCCAGCAGCGCCCTTCTGCGCGGACAGGGTTTCGATGAGCAGTTCTTC.

The CDR3 loop is CASSYSLGRGSEQYF. CDR3 coding DNA: TGTGCCAGCAGCTACTCGTTAGGCAGGGGGAGCGAGCAGTACTTC. The chain links TRBV7-2 to TRBJ2-7; 7 bases are shared with TRBD1. The V gene's germline CDR1 is SGHTA and CDR2 FQGNSA. J was trimmed by 6 bases and V by 4 bases; bases with no gene match: 12. CDR3 length equals 15 residues.

This clone was counted between two and nine times. The chain carries TRBV2 and TRBJ2-7; no reliable D call. With 0 bases removed from V and 6 bases from J, the gap between germline ends came to 12 bases. CDR1 and CDR2 (germline): SNHLY, FYNNEI. This CDR3 is 14 amino acids long. The CDR3 region is CASSEAPPRLEQYF. CDR3 in DNA: TGTGCCAGCAGTGAAGCGCCCCCCCGGCTCGAGCAGTACTTC.

Of note for this clone: The same CDR3 arises from other DNA sequences in this sample as well. The V call is TRBV7-2, the J call TRBJ2-4; no clear D. The germline V gene encodes CDR1 SGHTA and CDR2 FQGNSA. V was cut by 0 bases and J by 0 bases, with 9 bases left in between. This CDR3 contains 16 residues. CDR3 nucleotide sequence: TGTGCCAGCAGCTTAGCTGGCACCCTAGCCAAAAACATTCAGTACTTC. Amino acids: CASSLAGTLAKNIQYF.

The J gene is TRBJ1-2, the V gene TRBV27; TRBD1 matches at 10 bases. In germline, CDR1 is MNHEY, CDR2 SMNVEV (reference sequence). The CDR3 has 14 amino acids. J gave up 6 bases and V 6 bases, and 7 bases lay outside the gene matches. The CDR3 spells CASSWTGGEDGYTF. CDR3 coding DNA: TGTGCCAGCAGCTGGACAGGGGGGGAGGATGGCTACACCTTC.

This chain uses TRBV4-1 with TRBJ2-3, with TRBD2 identical over 10 bases. CDR1 is MGHRA and CDR2 is YSYEKL in the germline V gene. The CDR3 has 18 amino acids. The junction had 8 bases not matched to a gene; V was cut back by 0 bases and J by 2 bases. CDR3 coding DNA: TGCGCCAGCAGCCAAGAGTTAAGAGCGGGAGGGTTCACAGATACGCAGTATTTT. Protein product: CASSQELRAGGFTDTQYF.

This clone was seen more than once but under ten times. DNA for the CDR3: TGTGCCAGCTCACCGGCAGGGAATTTAAACACTGAAGCTTTCTTT. Translated: CASSPAGNLNTEAFF. The chain joins TRBV18 to TRBJ1-1, with a weak D call TRBD1 (5 bases). This CDR3 comprises 15 residues. Between the trimmed V and J ends, which lost 3 bases and 2 bases, there was a span of 13 bases. The V gene's germline CDR1 is KGHSH and CDR2 LQKENI.

This clone was seen a handful of times. The chain uses TRBV28 and TRBJ2-7, with 8 bases lining up with TRBD1. Germline CDR1 and CDR2: MDHEN and SYDVKM. V lost 5 bases to trimming and J lost 1 base; unmatched junction nucleotides: 13. The length of the CDR3 is 17 residues. CDR3 bases: TGTGCCAGCAGTCGTCAACGACAGGGGAGCCCGTCCTACGAGCAGTACTTC. This translates into CASSRQRQGSPSYEQYF.

This clone was seen a few times. V is TRBV5-1 and J is TRBJ1-1; D call uncertain. The CDR3 covers 13 residues. Trimming cost V 3 bases and J 1 base, with 7 bases left between them. The V gene's germline CDR1 is SGHRS and CDR2 YFSETQ. Here the CDR3 reads CASSSDPNTEAFF. The CDR3 coding sequence is TGCGCCAGCAGCTCGGACCCGAACACTGAAGCTTTCTTT.

This clone has just a few counts. The chain joins TRBV13 to TRBJ2-5; tentatively, D is TRBD2 (6 bases). The V and J ends lost 4 bases and 5 bases respectively, with 23 bases between them. Germline V CDR1 and CDR2: PRHDT, FYEKMQ (reference sequence). The CDR3 runs 17 residues. The CDR3 region is CASSSPPPLGGLETQYF. The CDR3 DNA reads as TGTGCCAGCAGCTCTCCCCCCCCTCTGGGAGGCCTGGAGACCCAGTACTTC.

The chain carries TRBV9 and TRBJ2-1; the match to TRBD2 covers 7 bases. The CDR3 runs to 13 residues. With 0 bases clipped from V and 10 bases from J, the junction kept 4 bases outside the gene matches. CDR1 and CDR2 (germline): SGDLS, YYNGEE. CDR3 bases: TGTGCCAGCAGCGTAGGTGGAGCGGGGGAGCAGTTCTTC. Encoded protein: CASSVGGAGEQFF. Drawing the rest from reference TRBV9 and TRBJ2-1, the complete variable domain is DSGVTQTPKHLITATGQRVTLRCSPRSGDLSVYWYQQSLDQGLQFLIQYYNGEERAKGNILERFSAQQFPDLHSELNLSSLELGDSALYFCASSVGGAGEQFFGPGTRLTVL.

The chain combines TRBV4-1 with TRBJ2-7; TRBD2 matches at 9 bases. The V segment lost 0 bases and the J segment 2 bases; nucleotides outside the gene matches: 11. Germline CDR1 MGHRA, CDR2 YSYEKL. The CDR3 extends over 18 amino acids. CDR3: CASSQDLGVTSGAYEQYF. CDR3 nucleotides: TGCGCCAGCAGCCAAGATCTCGGGGTGACTAGCGGAGCCTACGAGCAGTACTTC.

This clone has only a few counts. J is TRBJ2-1 and V is TRBV7-9; no definite D call. The ends were cut back, 4 bases at V and 6 bases at J, with 10 bases in the middle. CDR1 is SEHNR, CDR2 FQNEAQ, per germline (reference sequence). The CDR3 has 13 residues. The CDR3 here is CASSSRRPNEQFF. The CDR3 DNA sequence: TGTGCCAGCAGCTCACGGCGTCCCAATGAGCAGTTCTTC.

The gene calls are TRBV28 and TRBJ2-5; D is perhaps TRBD1 (6 bases). V lost 10 bases to trimming and J lost 8 bases, with 14 bases between them. This CDR3 is built from 11 residues. The germline V gene has CDR1 MDHEN and CDR2 SYDVKM. Here the CDR3 reads CATRGWGTQYF. The CDR3 DNA sequence: TGTGCCACCAGGGGTTGGGGTACCCAGTACTTC.

This clone was seen a handful of times. This chain uses TRBV4-2 with TRBJ2-5; TRBD2 matches at 7 bases. CDR3 length: 16 amino acids. Per germline, CDR1 LGHNA and CDR2 YNFKEQ. V trimming: 1 base; J trimming: 5 bases; junction bases outside the gene matches: 10. CDR3 nucleotides: TGTGCCAGCAGCCAAGTATCAAGCGGGGTCCGGGAGACCCAGTACTTC. This codes for CASSQVSSGVRETQYF.

This clone appeared a few times. The chain recombines TRBV30 with TRBJ2-7; weak D call: TRBD2 (5 bases). Germline lookup yields CDR1 GTSNPN and CDR2 SVGIG (reference sequence). Trimming took 2 bases from V and 7 from J, leaving 12 bases between them. The CDR3 loop spans 12 amino acids. The CDR3 loop reads CAWSPRRGEQYF. DNA of the CDR3: TGTGCCTGGAGTCCACGAAGAGGGGAGCAGTACTTC.

The chain carries TRBV4-1 and TRBJ2-7, with 9 bases identical to TRBD2. CDR1 and CDR2 from the germline V gene are MGHRA and YSYEKL. V shed 3 bases and J 5 bases; nucleotides not matched to a gene: 8. The CDR3 totals 15 residues. CDR3 amino acids: CASSQPGAGGNEQYF. DNA of the CDR3: TGCGCCAGCAGCCAGCCGGGGGCGGGAGGGAACGAGCAGTACTTC.

The J gene is TRBJ2-1, the V gene TRBV7-3; TRBD2 agrees at 10 bases. This CDR3 spans 15 amino acids. J gave up 3 bases and V 4 bases, and 3 bases lay outside the gene matches. The germline V gene encodes CDR1 SGHTA and CDR2 FQGTGA. The CDR3 loop reads CASSSGLALYNEQFF. The CDR3 region has the DNA TGTGCCAGCAGCTCGGGACTAGCGCTCTACAATGAGCAGTTCTTC.

This clone was found a few times. The rearrangement uses TRBV27 and TRBJ2-5, with 10 bases lining up with TRBD1. J gave up 5 bases and V 5 bases, and 5 bases lay outside the gene matches. CDR1 and CDR2 (germline): MNHEY, SMNVEV (reference sequence). The CDR3 is 14 residues long. CDR3 coding DNA: TGTGCCAGCAGTACACGGACAGGGGGGGAGACCCAGTACTTC. Its translation is CASSTRTGGETQYF.

This clone appeared a few times. This chain joins TRBV11-3 and TRBJ1-3; D gene unclear. V lost 5 bases and J 4 bases, leaving 6 bases between the germline ends. Germline V gene sequence: CDR1 SGHNT, CDR2 YENEEA. This CDR3 has 12 residues. CDR3 region: CASSQDGNTIYF. As DNA, the CDR3 is TGTGCCAGCAGCCAGGACGGAAACACCATATATTTT.

This clone was seen only a few times. V usage is TRBV2 and J usage is TRBJ1-1; possible D gene TRBD1, 6 bases. V gave up 5 bases and J gave up 4 bases, with 14 bases separating them. CDR1 SNHLY and CDR2 FYNNEI come from the germline V gene. The CDR3 is made up of 14 amino acids. This chain's CDR3 is CASSSGEGATEAFF. In DNA, the CDR3 is TGTGCCAGCAGTTCAGGGGAGGGAGCCACTGAAGCTTTCTTT.

V gene TRBV4-2 combines with J gene TRBJ2-7; TRBD2 matches at 8 bases. CDR1 and CDR2 from the germline V gene are LGHNA and YNFKEQ. Trimming removed 6 bases from V and 4 bases from J; junction bases left unmatched: 14. The CDR3 covers 16 residues. In DNA, the CDR3 is TGTGCCAGCAGTCCCCTCAGCGGGGGTATAAGGTACGAGCAGTACTTC. Translation: CASSPLSGGIRYEQYF.

The chain links TRBV2 to TRBJ2-7, with TRBD1 matching over 9 bases. Germline CDR1 is SNHLY and CDR2 is FYNNEI. V lost 5 bases and J lost 3; bases outside the gene matches: 8. This CDR3 region has 15 residues. The CDR3 sequence: CASSFDGQGIYEQYF. In DNA, the CDR3 is TGTGCCAGCAGTTTCGATGGACAGGGGATCTACGAGCAGTACTTC.

In this sample, this clone turned up a few times. The chain recombines TRBV30 with TRBJ2-7; perhaps TRBD1 as D (5 bases). The V gene lost 7 bases and the J gene lost 2 bases, with 18 bases spanning the gap. Looked up from germline, CDR1 is GTSNPN and CDR2 is SVGIG (reference sequence). The CDR3 loop spans 14 amino acids. CDR3 DNA: TGTGCCTCTTTAATGGGGCACTCTACCTACGAGCAGTACTTC. Protein sequence: CASLMGHSTYEQYF.

The chain recombines TRBV6-5 with TRBJ1-5, with 8 bases matching TRBD1. Trimming took 9 bases from V and 6 from J; bases not matched to a gene: 4. CDR1 MNHEY and CDR2 SVGAGI come from the germline V gene. The CDR3 length is 12 residues. The CDR3 region has the DNA TGTGCCAGTAGGACAGGGTTTCAGCCCCAGCATTTT. This translates into CASRTGFQPQHF.

This clone has just a few counts. CDR3 sequence reads: CASSHGQVATGELFF. In DNA, the CDR3 is TGCGCCAGCAGCCACGGACAGGTGGCCACCGGGGAGCTGTTTTTT. The rearrangement links TRBV5-1 to TRBJ2-2; the match to TRBD1 covers 7 bases. This CDR3 is 15 amino acids long. The J segment lost 4 bases and the V segment lost 4 bases, leaving 7 bases of the junction unmatched. Looked up from germline, CDR1 is SGHRS and CDR2 is YFSETQ.

This chain uses TRBV7-9 with TRBJ1-1; D remains ambiguous. Germline V lookup: CDR1 SEHNR, CDR2 FQNEAQ (reference sequence). V lost 2 bases, J lost 8 bases, and 6 bases lay in between. CDR3 size: 11 residues. The CDR3 DNA reads as TGTGCCAGCAGCTTATGGGAGGAAGCTTTCTTT. This encodes CASSLWEEAFF.

V gene TRBV6-5 combines with J gene TRBJ1-2, with D possibly matching TRBD1 (5 bases). The CDR3 sequence is 14 residues long. V lost 6 bases and J lost 8, with 19 bases in between. Germline-derived CDR1 and CDR2 are MNHEY and SVGAGI. The CDR3 DNA sequence: TGTGCCAGCAGCCCAGAGCATCAGGGACCCGGCTACACCTTC. Its translation is CASSPEHQGPGYTF.

This clone appeared a few times. This chain connects TRBV9 to TRBJ2-5; D uncertain. The CDR3 spans 13 residues. Trimming cost V 2 bases and J 5 bases, with 10 bases left between them. Germline lookup yields CDR1 SGDLS and CDR2 YYNGEE. CDR3 nucleotides: TGTGCCAGCAGCGTCGGCGGAGCGGAGACCCAGTACTTC. It yields the protein CASSVGGAETQYF. The full variable domain, completed using reference TRBV9 and TRBJ2-5, is DSGVTQTPKHLITATGQRVTLRCSPRSGDLSVYWYQQSLDQGLQFLIQYYNGEERAKGNILERFSAQQFPDLHSELNLSSLELGDSALYFCASSVGGAETQYFGPGTRLLVL.